The text below deals with one T cell receptor (beta chain). Its antigen has not been determined. Per-nucleotide qualities are absent, and no much larger clonotype sits a single base away. The cohort consisted of 600 or so healthy bone marrow donors. At the time of sampling, every cohort member was nominally healthy, though immune exposures that went unrecorded were likely present. The donor tested CMV seropositive and was one of the 289 seropositive cohort members. Each donor provided a peripheral blood sample, and peripheral blood mononuclear cells were used for TCR beta sequencing. Genomic DNA extraction from the blood cell samples was performed with the Qiagen DNeasy Blood Extraction Kit. This sample was included in a study of cytomegalovirus exposure and HLA in healthy donors (dated by TCRdb to between 2016 and 2019). For the wider study: In an earlier analysis of under 600 of the donors, under 300 Gb of sequence data and 100 million or so unique TCR beta sequences from about 179 million T cells were reported. Roughly 300 gigabases of sequencing data and approximately 91 million unique TCR sequences made up an early release that covered 640 HLA-typed donors. Of the 300 to 500 genotyped donors, 75% to 85% were placed in the genetic ancestry cluster associated with self-reported Caucasian donors. The study aimed to test whether cataloging public T cell receptors could reveal signatures of past pathogen exposure. The study profiled the T cell repertoires of more than 500 subjects by immunosequencing and related them to cytomegalovirus serostatus. Besides the first cohort of 666 subjects, a separate validation cohort made up of some 110 different subjects was used. To predict cytomegalovirus infection status, the study combined high-throughput TCR immunosequencing, statistical association of individual TCRs with disease status, and machine learning. A later analysis re-analyzed previously published TCR beta repertoires from roughly 630 donors and added high-resolution HLA genotyping to study TCR occurrence patterns. In the later analysis, no new phenotypic data were used to find candidate immune exposures; instead, reliance was placed on TCR beta sequences and their occurrence across donors. To decide whether each TCR beta V gene segment behaved as functional or pseudogenic, an earlier analysis of over 500 of the donors relied on high-throughput TCR beta sequencing. Donor age, sex, ethnicity and CMV serostatus were collected together with the repertoire data. Genome-wide SNP genotypes for about 60% of the 666 donors were used in a later genetic analysis, which treated that subset as a discovery cohort. Every discovery cohort repertoire had been produced on one sequencing platform. Class I and class II HLA loci were covered by the typing at four-digit resolution. Typing coverage differed by locus: A, B, C, DRB1 and DQB1 were typed in roughly 620-630 donors, DQA1 in about 500, DPA1 in over 600, and DPB1 in roughly 450. Because of strong linkage in the cohort, four to six DR-DQ haplotypes were treated as single units for association and clustering. Across 398 genotyped donors of the cohort, an average of roughly 250,000 unique TCR beta nucleotide sequences per donor were sequenced, and roughly a sixth of those sequences were non-productive.

Library preparation employed the immunoSEQ multiplex PCR assay. A mixture of 60 forward primers for TCR Vbeta segments and 13 reverse primers for TCR Jbeta segments was used in the multiplex PCR. The CDR3 region of rearranged TCR beta genes was amplified from genomic DNA with a multiplex PCR assay. The Illumina HiSeq System was used to sequence the amplified TCR beta libraries as 87-base-pair reads. Processing in the source paper ran as follows. In a later analysis, 77 million or so unique TCR beta chains were counted across the 650 to 750 repertoires, and around 10 million of these chains were shared by at least two donors. To remove PCR and sequencing errors, raw reads were error-corrected and collapsed into unique sequences using a nearest-neighbor algorithm that merged closely related sequences. CDR3 sequences were aligned to IMGT reference sequences to assign V, D and J gene segments. For a sequence to be retained, a match of at least six nucleotides to both a V gene segment and a J gene segment was required. Rearrangements were called productive when the CDR3 lacked stop codons and stayed in frame with V and J; all others were non-productive. Following IMGT convention, CDR3 was defined as the stretch from the second conserved V-encoded cysteine up to the conserved J-encoded phenylalanine. The earlier analysis of about 620 of the donors excluded sequences that lacked an unambiguous match to a single V gene segment. In an earlier analysis of several hundred of the donors, V segments were called functional above 56.7% productive rearrangements and were called segregating when the between-donor standard deviation exceeded 5%. A statistical classification framework was developed to diagnose cytomegalovirus status using the catalog of TCR beta chain sequences. A later analysis assigned V and J genes by comparing TCR nucleotide sequences with IMGT/GENE-DB human TR gene sequences. In a later analysis, CDR3 sequences and most-parsimonious VDJ recombination scenarios were assigned using the TCRdist pipeline. A later analysis defined each TCR beta chain by its CDR3 amino acid sequence plus V-gene family, and excluded reads lacking a unique V-gene family. As a way to deal with suspected cross-contamination and a sequencing artifact, a later analysis dropped 592 nucleotide sequences that were highly shared and had low generation probability. In a later analysis, a clonal expansion index was calculated for each public chain from normalized within-repertoire ranks of inferred template counts. In a later analysis, generation probabilities were computed using a VDJ recombination model fitted to out-of-frame rearrangements, and the results were checked against IGoR. A later analysis scored TCR-TCR, TCR-HLA and TCR-CMV co-occurrence with hypergeometric tests, applying a repertoire-size bias correction to TCR pairs. To estimate false discovery rates, a later analysis permuted the HLA or CMV assignments 20 times. A later analysis grouped co-occurring TCRs with DBSCAN, adding TCRdist sequence similarity when clustering within HLA-allele-positive subsets. Repertoires with fewer than 30,000 or more than 120,000 public chains were left out of co-occurrence clustering, as were a handful of repertoires with anomalous nucleotide sharing. TCRdb provides this immuneACCESS table in a form limited to in-frame rearrangements. Some clones are lacking; in checked studies, under half of them reflect an unresolved V gene, and why the rest are absent is not known. That table supplies the V and J calls and clone size; D and trimming were determined from the DNA. Here the sample has some 190,000 clones; 65% to 85% occur a single time. The ten largest make up 1.5% to 2% of the sample.

General conclusions and limits of the study: Because counts were too low, about 15 rarely observed V segments, including chromosome 9 orphons, were left out of the earlier analysis of approximately 580 of the donors. In a later genetic analysis, a missense DCLRE1C variant was associated with V-gene and J-gene trimming of TCR beta chains, and the association was replicated in an independent cohort. When HLA alleles, especially DR and DQ, strongly co-occurred, attributing TCR associations to individual alleles was difficult. Specific HLA alleles were associated with 16,951 TCR beta sequences at a false discovery rate of 0.05 in a later analysis. HLA typing was unavailable for some donors at each locus, so association tests used only the typed subset. In a later analysis, most CMV-associated TCR beta chains were found to appear HLA-restricted, with HLA associations seemingly driven largely by CMV exposure. Some IMGT-functional V segments, including TRBV6-2 and TRBV6-3, could not be distinguished by the 87-base-pair reads and were therefore excluded. For the cohort, immune exposure information was limited to CMV serostatus. Cytomegalovirus status was reported to be diagnosed by the classifier with high specificity and sensitivity in both the original and validation cohorts. A further reported finding was that TCR beta sequences accurately predicted the HLA-A and HLA-B alleles for most subjects in the first cohort. In a later analysis, HLA-associated TCR beta chains were found to be more clonally expanded and to have lower generation probabilities than equally common non-associated chains. Most TCR sequences were seen in very few donors, while some public TCRs were found in many individuals. An earlier analysis of around 600 of the donors showed that most TCR beta V segments appeared in productive rearrangements either about 87% or about 30% of the time, which broadly matched IMGT annotations. Only TCR beta chains were sequenced in this cohort, and the absence of alpha or paired-chain data limited detectable features. A later analysis found that TCR association rates varied across HLA loci, with DRB1 alleles showing the most associated TCRs and HLA-C alleles the fewest. The sequencing pipeline was judged likely to have produced a cluster of highly shared sequence variants as a technical artifact. Several of the top co-occurrence clusters appeared to be linked to parvovirus B19, influenza, CMV and Epstein-Barr virus, according to a later analysis. Sequencing depth was assumed to be roughly uniform across donors in the presence/absence analyses, though that assumption may not hold. The authors suggested that the approach could potentially be generalized to other disease states and immunological phenotypes. In the study, 150 to 200 TCR beta chains were listed as associated with cytomegalovirus. Correlated functional status among segregating V segments might be attributable to linkage disequilibrium, but an unknown experimental factor could not be ruled out. A later genetic analysis reported fewer N-insertions in productive TCRs among donors in an Asian-associated ancestry cluster than the approximately 700-donor mean. A few of the identified cytomegalovirus-associated TCR beta chains were confirmed in vitro to be specific for cytomegalovirus antigens.

The CDR3, cysteine through phenylalanine, is 15 amino acids long. Just CDR3 DNA is preserved here, 45 bases in frame from base 1. The CDR1 and CDR2 encoded by the germline V gene are LGHNA and YSLEER. Germline trimming: 1 base from V, 2 bases from J; junction bases outside gene matches: 0. The origin of this receptor is a man aged 40-55 years in good health and CMV-seropositive. The sample was PBMCs. This receptor chain uses TRBV4-3 and TRBJ2-7, with 12 bases aligning to TRBD2. The CDR3 protein is CASSQGTSGTYEQYF. The DNA is TGCGCCAGCAGCCAAGGGACTAGCGGGACCTACGAGCAGTACTTC.